This T cell receptor beta chain was sequenced for a study of T cell changes during pregnancy in multiple sclerosis. This CDR3 has 17 amino acids. The germline V gene encodes CDR1 SGDLS and CDR2 YYNGEE. After removal of 4 bases from V and 9 bases from J, the junction contained 16 bases not matched to a gene. Assay: immunoSEQ multiplex PCR; the TCRdb copy retains only in-frame clones and omits some. The sample has over 80,000 clones, over 75% seen once. This sample comprised peripheral blood, obtained in the second trimester of pregnancy. This sequence was found in a female donor in good health, enrolled as a control in a pregnancy study. The V and J genes are TRBV9 and TRBJ2-1, with 10 bases lining up with TRBD2. The CDR3 loop is CASSSDLGLAVLGEQFF. Here the CDR3 DNA reads TGTGCCAGCAGCTCCGACCTCGGACTAGCGGTCTTGGGTGAGCAGTTCTTC.